These 29 T cell receptor beta chains originate from one sample sequenced in a study of T cell responses to AZD1222 COVID-19 vaccine. The assay was immunoSEQ multiplex PCR, and TCRdb's table has in-frame clones only and misses some. The table includes tens of thousands of clones, 85% detected once. The sample here was peripheral blood, taken on day 0 of AZD1222 vaccination. The receptors were gathered from an adult in good health.

This clone was detected only once. The V call is TRBV28, the J call TRBJ2-3; D not certain. Germline loops: CDR1 MDHEN, CDR2 SYDVKM. There are 15 residues in the CDR3. V lost 2 bases and J lost 2, with 11 bases in between. The CDR3 sequence is CASSLEADLTDTQYF. CDR3 sequence (DNA): TGTGCCAGCAGTTTAGAGGCGGACCTCACAGATACGCAGTATTTT.

This chain connects TRBV19 to TRBJ1-6; D ambiguous. This CDR3 has 15 amino acids. CDR1 LNHDA and CDR2 SQIVND come from the germline V gene (reference sequence). V lost 4 bases, J lost 7 bases, and 14 bases lay in between. The CDR3 here is CASSKGQTFNSPLHF. The DNA of the CDR3 is TGTGCCAGTAGTAAAGGGCAGACCTTCAATTCACCCCTCCACTTT.

V is TRBV2 and J is TRBJ1-1, with D unresolved. V lost 7 bases to trimming and J lost 5 bases, with 14 bases between them. This CDR3 region has 13 residues. Germline V gene lookup returns CDR1 SNHLY and CDR2 FYNNEI. This CDR3 is CASTPGRETEAFF. CDR3 coding DNA: TGTGCCAGCACACCGGGAAGGGAGACTGAAGCTTTCTTT.

The rearrangement joins TRBV27 to TRBJ1-5; D call uncertain. The V end was cut by 5 bases, the J end by 5 bases, with 10 bases between. Germline CDR1 and CDR2: MNHEY and SMNVEV (reference sequence). The CDR3 is 13 residues long. CDR3 sequence reads: CASSTQIYQPQHF. CDR3 coding DNA: TGTGCCAGCAGTACCCAGATTTATCAGCCCCAGCATTTT.

The chain links TRBV12-3 or TRBV12-4 to TRBJ1-2; D remains unclear. The CDR3 runs 12 residues. The V gene lost 3 bases and the J gene lost 2 bases, with 4 bases spanning the gap. CDR3 DNA: TGTGCCAGCAGTTTGTTAAACTATGGCTACACCTTC. The encoded protein is CASSLLNYGYTF.

V gene TRBV6-5 combines with J gene TRBJ2-1; D not resolved. Per the germline V gene, CDR1 is MNHEY and CDR2 is SVGAGI. The CDR3 extends over 11 amino acids. The CDR3 protein is CRTVSYNEQFF. CDR3 sequence (DNA): TGTCGAACCGTCTCCTACAATGAGCAGTTCTTC.

V is TRBV16 and J is TRBJ2-1; 8 nucleotides align to TRBD2. The CDR3 extends over 14 amino acids. Germline loops: CDR1 KGHSY, CDR2 FQNENV. The junction had 13 bases not matched to a gene; V was cut back by 2 bases and J by 16 bases. The chain's CDR3 is CASSQERQGLGDFF. CDR3 bases: TGTGCCAGCAGCCAAGAGCGCCAGGGACTAGGGGACTTCTTC.

The rearrangement uses TRBV5-1 and TRBJ2-6; D is possibly TRBD2 (6 bases). The germline V gene encodes CDR1 SGHRS and CDR2 YFSETQ. This CDR3 has 19 amino acids. V gave up 2 bases and J gave up 0 bases, with 18 bases separating them. The CDR3 DNA follows: TGCGCCAGCAGCTTCACCGGGACTCCTATGAACTCTGGGGCCAACGTCCTGACTTTC. Its translation is CASSFTGTPMNSGANVLTF. Based on the CDR3 plus reference TRBV5-1 and TRBJ2-6, the full variable domain is KAGVTQTPRYLIKTRGQQVTLSCSPISGHRSVSWYQQTPGQGLQFLFEYFSETQRNKGNFPGRFSGRQFSNSRSEMNVSTLELGDSALYLCASSFTGTPMNSGANVLTFGAGSRLTVL.

The V and J genes are TRBV5-3 and TRBJ2-7; 7 positions agree with TRBD1. TRBV5-3 is annotated as an ORF whose role is uncertain. The CDR3 spans 15 residues. Trimming at V came to 0 bases and at J to 0 bases, leaving 3 bases not matched to a gene. The CDR3 sequence is CARSLARGYSYEQYF. The CDR3 coding sequence is TGTGCCAGAAGCTTGGCCAGGGGGTACTCCTACGAGCAGTACTTC.

V is TRBV6-5 and J is TRBJ1-1, with 9 bases fitting TRBD1. The CDR3 consists of 16 residues. The germline CDR1 and CDR2 sequences are MNHEY and SVGAGI. After removal of 2 bases from V and 3 bases from J, the junction contained 7 bases not matched to a gene. The CDR3 here is CASSYTNRGRYTEAFF. For the CDR3, the DNA is TGTGCCAGCAGTTACACCAACAGGGGGCGTTACACTGAAGCTTTCTTT.

This sequence joins TRBV7-9 and TRBJ2-2; no definite D call. This CDR3 comprises 15 residues. V lost 4 bases to trimming and J lost 1 base, with 10 bases between them. Germline V lookup: CDR1 SEHNR, CDR2 FQNEAQ (reference sequence). The CDR3 spells CASSSWQKNTGELFF. In DNA form, the CDR3 reads TGTGCCAGCAGCTCCTGGCAGAAGAACACCGGGGAGCTGTTTTTT.

This CDR3 reads CASRGTGGNTEAFF. CDR3 coding DNA: TGTGCCAGCAGGGGGACAGGGGGCAACACTGAAGCTTTCTTT. The rearrangement uses TRBV9 and TRBJ1-1; 12 bases align to TRBD1. This CDR3 comprises 14 residues. CDR1 SGDLS and CDR2 YYNGEE come from the germline V gene. Trimming at V came to 5 bases and at J to 2 bases, leaving 1 base not matched to a gene.

The rearrangement uses TRBV9 and TRBJ2-2; tentatively, D is TRBD2 (6 bases). This CDR3 is built from 14 residues. V was cut by 1 base and J by 6 bases, with 10 bases left in between. Germline V CDR1 and CDR2: SGDLS, YYNGEE. The CDR3 region is CASSVKQRAGELFF. The CDR3 DNA reads as TGTGCCAGCAGCGTAAAACAGCGGGCCGGGGAGCTGTTTTTT.

The J gene is TRBJ2-7, the V gene TRBV15, with 7 bases matching TRBD2. The CDR3 consists of 16 residues. Looked up from germline, CDR1 is LNHNV and CDR2 is YYDKDF (reference sequence). J gave up 3 bases and V 5 bases, and 13 bases lay outside the gene matches. The CDR3, as DNA: TGTGCCACCAGCTCAGGAGGCGGGAGAGAATTCTACGAGCAGTACTTC. Translated: CATSSGGGREFYEQYF.

The chain employs TRBV5-1 and TRBJ2-1, with TRBD2 as a possible D gene (6 bases). This CDR3 contains 15 residues. Trimming took off 0 bases at V and 5 bases at J, with 12 bases between the two ends. Germline CDR1 SGHRS, CDR2 YFSETQ. CDR3 bases: TGCGCCAGCAGCTTGGCCGTGACTAGAAACAATGAGCAGTTCTTC. Amino acid sequence: CASSLAVTRNNEQFF.

This clone showed up many times. The chain uses TRBV11-3 and TRBJ1-2; D perhaps matches TRBD1 (6 bases). Germline assignment: CDR1 SGHNT and CDR2 YENEEA. The CDR3 has 14 amino acids. The germline V and J ends were trimmed by 3 bases and 6 bases, with 14 bases remaining between them. CDR3 sequence: CASSFSWTADGYTF. The CDR3 DNA is TGTGCCAGCAGCTTCTCTTGGACAGCAGATGGCTACACCTTC.

The V and J genes are TRBV2 and TRBJ1-1; 9 positions match TRBD1. The germline gives CDR1 SNHLY, CDR2 FYNNEI. V was pared by 7 bases and J by 1 base, with 4 bases of the junction left unmatched. The CDR3 length is 14 residues. The DNA of the CDR3 is TGTGCCAGCACCAGACAGGGGGGGAACACTGAAGCTTTCTTT. Encoded protein: CASTRQGGNTEAFF.

The genes are TRBV28 and TRBJ2-7; TRBD2 matches at 11 bases. This CDR3 is 16 amino acids long. CDR1 and CDR2 from the germline V gene are MDHEN and SYDVKM. Germline trimming cut 5 bases from V and 3 bases from J; bases unmatched to any gene: 9. The CDR3 is CASSLSGTSGNYEQYF. The CDR3 region has the DNA TGTGCCAGCAGTCTCTCCGGGACTAGCGGTAACTACGAGCAGTACTTC.

The J gene is TRBJ2-2, the V gene TRBV18; TRBD2 agrees at 11 bases. Germline V lookup: CDR1 KGHSH, CDR2 LQKENI. This CDR3 has 18 amino acids. V was pared by 2 bases and J by 4 bases, with 9 bases of the junction left unmatched. The CDR3 bases are TGTGCCAGCTCACCAAATTTAGTACTAGCGGGAGTCACCGGGGAGCTGTTTTTT. Its translation is CASSPNLVLAGVTGELFF.

The chain joins TRBV21-1 to TRBJ2-5; the table's D call of TRBD2 was not tested on the DNA. TRBV21-1 is a recognized pseudogene. The CDR3 contains 19 residues. The CDR3 DNA reads as TGTGCCAGCAGCCCCGCGGGGGGCCCGGGGCAGGGGCTAAAAGAGACCCAGTACTTC. Translating gives CASSPAGGPGQGLKETQYF.

The rearrangement links TRBV7-9 to TRBJ2-2, with 8 bases that match TRBD2. Unmatched junction bases numbered 7, after V lost 4 bases and J lost 0 bases. CDR1 is SEHNR and CDR2 is FQNEAQ in the germline V gene (reference sequence). CDR3 length equals 17 residues. For the CDR3, the DNA is TGTGCCAGCAGCTCCCGTCGGGGGGGGGCGAACACCGGGGAGCTGTTTTTT. It specifies CASSSRRGGANTGELFF.

In its sample, this clone was seen many times. The V and J genes are TRBV7-9 and TRBJ2-1, with TRBD2 matching over 14 bases. The CDR3 has 14 residues. V was clipped by 5 bases and J by 9 bases; unmatched bases: 3. Looked up from germline, CDR1 is SEHNR and CDR2 is FQNEAQ (reference sequence). CDR3 region: CASSPGLAGAEQFF. The CDR3 DNA follows: TGTGCCAGCAGCCCGGGACTAGCGGGGGCTGAGCAGTTCTTC.

The V call is TRBV7-9, the J call TRBJ1-3; D might be TRBD1 (5 bases). V lost 5 bases to trimming and J lost 0 bases, with 11 bases between them. The V gene's germline CDR1 is SEHNR and CDR2 FQNEAQ (reference sequence). The CDR3 spans 15 residues. CDR3 sequence: CASSATESSGNTIYF. The CDR3 coding sequence is TGTGCCAGCAGCGCGACAGAGAGCTCTGGAAACACCATATATTTT. The variable domain in full, completed from reference TRBV7-9 and TRBJ1-3, reads DTGVSQNPRHKITKRGQNVTFRCDPISEHNRLYWYRQTLGQGPEFLTYFQNEAQLEKSRLLSDRFSAERPKGSFSTLEIQRTEQGDSAMYLCASSATESSGNTIYFGEGSWLTVV.

This clone was counted between two and nine times. V and J are TRBV3-1 (or the pseudogene TRBV3-2) and TRBJ1-2; D gene unclear. Germline-derived CDR1 and CDR2 are LGHDT and YNNKEL (reference sequence). The CDR3 is 13 residues long. The V end lost 0 bases, the J end lost 4 bases, and 6 bases lay between the germline ends. The CDR3 region is CASSQDNSYGYTF. The CDR3 DNA is TGTGCCAGCAGCCAAGATAACAGCTATGGCTACACCTTC.

V and J are TRBV4-1 and TRBJ2-7; no clear D gene. Germline CDR1 and CDR2: MGHRA and YSYEKL. V lost 1 base and J lost 3, with 10 bases in between. The CDR3 contains 14 residues. The CDR3 here is CASSQAQDGYEQYF. Written as DNA, the CDR3 is TGCGCCAGCAGCCAAGCCCAGGACGGCTACGAGCAGTACTTC.

The chain recombines TRBV7-6 with TRBJ2-2; 8 bases are a match to TRBD2. CDR3 length: 17 amino acids. The V and J ends lost 0 bases and 1 base, in that order; junction bases with no gene match: 4. Germline V gives CDR1 SGHVS, CDR2 FNYEAQ. The chain's CDR3 is CASSLASSGRNTGELFF. For the CDR3, the DNA is TGTGCCAGCAGCTTAGCATCAAGCGGGAGGAACACCGGGGAGCTGTTTTTT.

CDR3 nucleotide sequence: TGTGCCAGTAGTCCTACGCGGAACTCCGAGCAGTACTTC. It specifies CASSPTRNSEQYF. The V and J genes are TRBV19 and TRBJ2-7, with no clear D. V lost 5 bases, J lost 6 bases, and 14 bases lay in between. The CDR3 contains 13 residues. Germline V gene sequence: CDR1 LNHDA, CDR2 SQIVND (reference sequence).

The chain carries TRBV6-2 or TRBV6-3 and TRBJ2-7; D may match TRBD1 or TRBD2 (5 bases each). Looked up from germline, CDR1 is MNHEY and CDR2 is SVGEGT. Trimming stripped 5 bases from V and 0 bases from J, with 14 bases between. The CDR3 loop spans 15 amino acids. For the CDR3, the DNA is TGTGCCAGCAGTCTACGGGACCCGCACTCCTACGAGCAGTACTTC. This translates into CASSLRDPHSYEQYF.

The chain joins TRBV6-5 to TRBJ1-2; a possible D gene is TRBD1 (5 bases). With 8 bases removed from V and 6 bases from J, the gap between germline ends came to 16 bases. The CDR3 has 13 amino acids. Germline V gene lookup returns CDR1 MNHEY and CDR2 SVGAGI. The CDR3 DNA sequence: TGTGCCAGCCGGGTTTCGGCAGGGAATGGCTACACCTTC. This encodes CASRVSAGNGYTF.